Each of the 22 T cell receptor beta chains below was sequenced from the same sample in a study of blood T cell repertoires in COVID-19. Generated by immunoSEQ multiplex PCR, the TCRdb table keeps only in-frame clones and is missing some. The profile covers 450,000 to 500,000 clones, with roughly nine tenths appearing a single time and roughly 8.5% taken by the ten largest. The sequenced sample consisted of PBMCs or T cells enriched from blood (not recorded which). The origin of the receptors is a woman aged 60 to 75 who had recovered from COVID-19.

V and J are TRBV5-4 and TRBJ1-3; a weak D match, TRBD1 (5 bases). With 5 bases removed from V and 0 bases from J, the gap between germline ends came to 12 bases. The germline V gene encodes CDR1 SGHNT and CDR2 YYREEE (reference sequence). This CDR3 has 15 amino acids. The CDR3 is CASSFQGLSGNTIYF. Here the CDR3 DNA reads TGTGCCAGCAGTTTCCAGGGCCTCTCTGGAAACACCATATATTTT.

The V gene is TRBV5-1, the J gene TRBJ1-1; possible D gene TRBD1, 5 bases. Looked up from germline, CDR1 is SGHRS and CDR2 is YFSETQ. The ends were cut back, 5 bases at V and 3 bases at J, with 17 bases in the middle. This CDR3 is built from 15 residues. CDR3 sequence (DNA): TGCGCCAGCAGGACGGGGGAGATCTTGGACACTGAAGCTTTCTTT. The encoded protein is CASRTGEILDTEAFF.

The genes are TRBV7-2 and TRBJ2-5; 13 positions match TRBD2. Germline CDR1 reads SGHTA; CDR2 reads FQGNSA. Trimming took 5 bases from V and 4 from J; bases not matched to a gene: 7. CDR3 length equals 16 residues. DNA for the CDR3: TGTGCCAGCAGCCCAGGGACTAGCGGGGCTCCAGAGACCCAGTACTTC. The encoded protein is CASSPGTSGAPETQYF.

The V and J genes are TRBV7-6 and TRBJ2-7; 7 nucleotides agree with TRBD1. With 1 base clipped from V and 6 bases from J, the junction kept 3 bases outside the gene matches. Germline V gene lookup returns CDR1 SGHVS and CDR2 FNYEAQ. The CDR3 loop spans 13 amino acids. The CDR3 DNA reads TGTGCCAGCAGCTTAGGGGACAGCTTCGAGCAGTACTTC. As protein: CASSLGDSFEQYF.

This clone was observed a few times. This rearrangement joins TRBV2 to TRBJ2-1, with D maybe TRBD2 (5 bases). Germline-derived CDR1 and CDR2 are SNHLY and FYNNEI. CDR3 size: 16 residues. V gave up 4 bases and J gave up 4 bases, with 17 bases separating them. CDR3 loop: CASSAAEAFLYNEQFF. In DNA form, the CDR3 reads TGTGCCAGCAGTGCGGCGGAGGCTTTCTTGTACAATGAGCAGTTCTTC.

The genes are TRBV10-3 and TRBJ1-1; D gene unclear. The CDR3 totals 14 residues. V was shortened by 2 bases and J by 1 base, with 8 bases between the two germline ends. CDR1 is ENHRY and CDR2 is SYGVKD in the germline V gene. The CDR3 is CAISEQQKNTEAFF. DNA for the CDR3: TGTGCCATCAGTGAGCAACAGAAGAACACTGAAGCTTTCTTT.

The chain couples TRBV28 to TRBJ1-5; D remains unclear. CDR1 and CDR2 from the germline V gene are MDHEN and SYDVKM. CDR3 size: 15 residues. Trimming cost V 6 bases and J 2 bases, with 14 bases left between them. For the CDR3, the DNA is TGTGCCAGCAGACCAACTCTAGCGGGCAATCAGCCCCAGCATTTT. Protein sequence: CASRPTLAGNQPQHF.

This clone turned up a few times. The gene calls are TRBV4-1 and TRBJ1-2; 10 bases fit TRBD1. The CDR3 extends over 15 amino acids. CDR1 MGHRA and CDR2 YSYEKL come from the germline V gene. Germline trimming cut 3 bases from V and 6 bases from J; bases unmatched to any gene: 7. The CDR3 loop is CASSHVLDRGDGYTF. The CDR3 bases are TGCGCCAGCAGCCATGTATTGGACAGGGGGGATGGCTACACCTTC.

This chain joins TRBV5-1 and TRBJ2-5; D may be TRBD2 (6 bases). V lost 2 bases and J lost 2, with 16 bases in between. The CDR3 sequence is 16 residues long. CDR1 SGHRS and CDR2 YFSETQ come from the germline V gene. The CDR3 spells CASSFLGRQGQETQYF. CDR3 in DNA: TGCGCCAGCAGCTTCCTGGGGAGGCAGGGACAAGAGACCCAGTACTTC.

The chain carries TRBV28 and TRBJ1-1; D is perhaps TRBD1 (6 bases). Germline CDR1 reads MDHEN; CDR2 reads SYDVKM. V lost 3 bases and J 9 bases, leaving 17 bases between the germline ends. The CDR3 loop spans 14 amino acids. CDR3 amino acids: CASSLGGGSRKAFF. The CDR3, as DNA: TGTGCCAGCAGTTTGGGAGGGGGTAGTAGAAAAGCTTTCTTT.

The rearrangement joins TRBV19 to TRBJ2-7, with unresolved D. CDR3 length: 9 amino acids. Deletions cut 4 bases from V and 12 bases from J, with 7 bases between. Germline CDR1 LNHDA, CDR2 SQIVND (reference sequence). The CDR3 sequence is CASSKSGYV. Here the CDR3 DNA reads TGTGCCAGTAGTAAATCCGGGTACGTC.

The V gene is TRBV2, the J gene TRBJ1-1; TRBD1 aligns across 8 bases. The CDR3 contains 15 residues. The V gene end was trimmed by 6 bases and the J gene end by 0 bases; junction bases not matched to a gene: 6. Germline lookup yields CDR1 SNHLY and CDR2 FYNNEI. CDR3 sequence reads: CASSAGQGMNTEAFF. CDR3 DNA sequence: TGTGCCAGCAGCGCCGGACAGGGAATGAACACTGAAGCTTTCTTT.

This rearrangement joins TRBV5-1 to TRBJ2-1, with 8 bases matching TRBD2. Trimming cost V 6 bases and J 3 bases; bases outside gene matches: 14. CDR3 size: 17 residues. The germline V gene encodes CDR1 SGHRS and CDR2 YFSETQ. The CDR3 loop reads CASTGGAGTPNYNEQFF. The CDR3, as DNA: TGCGCCAGCACCGGGGGGGCGGGGACTCCTAACTACAATGAGCAGTTCTTC.

DNA of the CDR3: TGTGCCAGCAGCTTACAGGGTTTCGATGGCTACACCTTC. Protein product: CASSLQGFDGYTF. The rearrangement links TRBV7-2 to TRBJ1-2; D perhaps matches TRBD1 (5 bases). The CDR3 extends over 13 amino acids. CDR1 and CDR2 from the germline V gene are SGHTA and FQGNSA. The ends were cut back, 2 bases at V and 6 bases at J, with 10 bases in the middle. The full variable domain, completed using reference TRBV7-2 and TRBJ1-2, is GAGVSQSPSNKVTEKGKDVELRCDPISGHTALYWYRQSLGQGLEFLIYFQGNSAPDKSGLPSDRFSAERTGGSVSTLTIQRTQQEDSAVYLCASSLQGFDGYTFGSGTRLTVV.

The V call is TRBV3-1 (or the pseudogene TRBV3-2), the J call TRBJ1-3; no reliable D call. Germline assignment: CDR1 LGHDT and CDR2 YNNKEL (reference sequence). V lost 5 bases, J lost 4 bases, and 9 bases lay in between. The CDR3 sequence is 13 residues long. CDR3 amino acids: CASSSRGGNTIYF. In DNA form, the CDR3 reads TGTGCCAGCAGCTCTCGAGGGGGAAACACCATATATTTT.

The DNA for the CDR3 is TGTGCCGCACTGAAACCCGCAGGCGACACTGAAGCTTTCTTT. This translates into CAALKPAGDTEAFF. The chain employs TRBV6-5 and TRBJ1-1; no definite D call. This CDR3 has 14 amino acids. Germline V gene sequence: CDR1 MNHEY, CDR2 SVGAGI. V dropped 11 bases and J dropped 3 bases, with 19 bases sitting between them.

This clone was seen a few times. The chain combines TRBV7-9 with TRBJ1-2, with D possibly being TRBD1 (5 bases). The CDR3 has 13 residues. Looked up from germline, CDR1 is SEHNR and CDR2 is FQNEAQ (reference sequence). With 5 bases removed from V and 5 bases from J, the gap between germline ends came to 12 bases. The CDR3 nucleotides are TGTGCCAGCAGCCTCCAGGGTACTTATGGCTACACCTTC. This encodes CASSLQGTYGYTF. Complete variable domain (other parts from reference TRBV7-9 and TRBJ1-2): DTGVSQNPRHKITKRGQNVTFRCDPISEHNRLYWYRQTLGQGPEFLTYFQNEAQLEKSRLLSDRFSAERPKGSFSTLEIQRTEQGDSAMYLCASSLQGTYGYTFGSGTRLTVV.

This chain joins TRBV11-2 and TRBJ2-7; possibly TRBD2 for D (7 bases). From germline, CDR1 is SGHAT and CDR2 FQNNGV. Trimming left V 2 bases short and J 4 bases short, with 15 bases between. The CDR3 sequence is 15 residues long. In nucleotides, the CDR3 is TGTGCCAGCAGCTTAACAGGGTGGGAGGGTTACGAGCAGTACGTC. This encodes CASSLTGWEGYEQYV.

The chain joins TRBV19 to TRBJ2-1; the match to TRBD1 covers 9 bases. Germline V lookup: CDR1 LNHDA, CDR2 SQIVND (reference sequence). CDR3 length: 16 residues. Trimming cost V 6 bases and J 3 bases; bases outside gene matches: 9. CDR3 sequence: CASSNLPGQGYNEQFF. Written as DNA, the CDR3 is TGTGCCAGTAGCAATCTCCCGGGACAGGGCTACAATGAGCAGTTCTTC. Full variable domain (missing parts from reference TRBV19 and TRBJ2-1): DGGITQSPKYLFRKEGQNVTLSCEQNLNHDAMYWYRQDPGQGLRLIYYSQIVNDFQKGDIAEGYSVSREKKESFPLTVTSAQKNPTAFYLCASSNLPGQGYNEQFFGPGTRLTVL.

The DNA of the CDR3 is TGTGCCAGCAGTCTGACCAGGTGGTATGGCTACACCTTC. Translated: CASSLTRWYGYTF. The chain has TRBV11-2 and TRBJ1-2; D not resolved. The CDR3 consists of 13 residues. Germline-derived CDR1 and CDR2 are SGHAT and FQNNGV. V lost 6 bases and J lost 5, with 13 bases in between.

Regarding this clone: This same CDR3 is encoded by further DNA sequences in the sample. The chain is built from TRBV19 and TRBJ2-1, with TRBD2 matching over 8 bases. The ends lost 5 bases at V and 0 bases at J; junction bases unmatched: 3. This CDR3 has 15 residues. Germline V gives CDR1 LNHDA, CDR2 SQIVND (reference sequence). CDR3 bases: TGTGCCAGTAGTGTCGCGGGGGGCTCCTACAATGAGCAGTTCTTC. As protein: CASSVAGGSYNEQFF.

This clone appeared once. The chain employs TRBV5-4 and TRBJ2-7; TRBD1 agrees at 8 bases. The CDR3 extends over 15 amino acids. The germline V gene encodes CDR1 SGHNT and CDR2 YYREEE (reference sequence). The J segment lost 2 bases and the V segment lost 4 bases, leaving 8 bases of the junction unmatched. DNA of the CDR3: TGTGCCAGCAGCGCGGGACAGGTTGGCACCTACGAGCAGTACTTC. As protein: CASSAGQVGTYEQYF.